A selection of T cell receptor beta chains follows, all from one sample in a study of immune heterogeneity within non-small cell lung tumors. From the multiplex PCR reads, TCRdb called clonotypes with MiXCR, one entry per CDR3 protein. The table includes over 30,000 distinct CDR3 sequences, around 30% detected once. The sample comprised lung tumor tissue. The receptor source for this set is a middle-aged man with non-small cell lung cancer. The CDR3 runs from the conserved cysteine through the conserved F or W. Fields, in order: V gene, J gene, clone size, D gene, CDR3 DNA, CDR3 protein. D genes are given only for firm matches. Size tells how often a clone was seen (once, few, many) or the class of an expanded clone, and some rows leave it out.

V: TRBV10-3
J: TRBJ2-2
size: .
D: .
DNA: TGTTCCACCCACCTAGCTACCGGGGAGCTGTTTTTT
CDR3: CSTHLATGELFF

V: TRBV12-3/TRBV12-4
J: TRBJ2-1
size: .
D: TRBD2
DNA: TGTGCCAGCAGTTGGACTAGCGGGAGGGCCATCGGGAATGAGCAGTTCTTC
CDR3: CASSWTSGRAIGNEQFF

V: TRBV28
J: TRBJ2-7
size: many
D: .
DNA: TGTGCCAGCAATTCCGACCGGTCTGAGCAGTACTTC
CDR3: CASNSDRSEQYF

V: TRBV5-5
J: TRBJ2-5
size: few
D: TRBD2
DNA: TGTGCCAGCAGCCCGCTAGCGGGAGGTGGATCAGAGACCCAGTACTTC
CDR3: CASSPLAGGGSETQYF

V: TRBV4-1
J: TRBJ2-7
size: many
D: .
DNA: TGCGCCAGCAGCCAAGAGACAGCGAGCTCCTACGAGCAGTACTTC
CDR3: CASSQETASSYEQYF

V: TRBV7-3
J: TRBJ2-7
size: .
D: .
DNA: TGTGCCAGCAGCTCCAAGGCCCCCCGGGCAGACTACGAGCAGTACTTC
CDR3: CASSSKAPRADYEQYF

V: TRBV12-3/TRBV12-4
J: TRBJ1-3
size: many
D: .
DNA: TGTGCCAGCAGTCTGACAGTCCCTGGAAACACCATATATTTT
CDR3: CASSLTVPGNTIYF

V: TRBV5-1
J: TRBJ1-2
size: many
D: .
DNA: TGCGCCAGCAGCCGGGGTGGGGATTATGGCTACACCTTC
CDR3: CASSRGGDYGYTF

V: TRBV6-2/TRBV6-3
J: TRBJ1-2
size: many
D: .
DNA: TGTGCCAGCAGTTACAGTACAGCGAGTAACTATGGCTACACCTTC
CDR3: CASSYSTASNYGYTF

V: TRBV27
J: TRBJ2-7
size: .
D: TRBD2
DNA: TGTGCCAGCAGAGTCAGCGGGGGCAACCTCTACGAGCAGTACTTC
CDR3: CASRVSGGNLYEQYF

V: TRBV10-3
J: TRBJ2-7
size: few
D: TRBD1
DNA: TGTGCCATCAGTGGAATGACAGGGAACGAGCAGTACTTC
CDR3: CAISGMTGNEQYF

V: TRBV6-6
J: TRBJ1-2
size: many
D: .
DNA: TGTGCCAGCAGTTACTCAAAGCAGGGCGGATTCCATTATGGCTACACCTTC
CDR3: CASSYSKQGGFHYGYTF

V: TRBV24-1
J: TRBJ2-2
size: few
D: .
DNA: TGTGCCACCAAAGCCAAGGGGGACACCGGGGAGCTGTTTTTT
CDR3: CATKAKGDTGELFF

V: TRBV20-1
J: TRBJ1-6
size: few
D: .
DNA: TGCAGTGCTGGGGGGGGATTGTCACCCCTCCACTTT
CDR3: CSAGGGLSPLHF

V: TRBV11-1
J: TRBJ2-7
size: many
D: .
DNA: TGTGCCAGCAGCTCGGGTGGACTCTCCTACGAGCAGTACTTC
CDR3: CASSSGGLSYEQYF

V: TRBV25-1
J: TRBJ2-1
size: many
D: TRBD2
DNA: TGTGCCAGCACTGTCCCGGGGGGTTACAATGAGCAGTTCTTC
CDR3: CASTVPGGYNEQFF

V: TRBV24-1
J: TRBJ1-1
size: .
D: .
DNA: TGTGCCACCAGTGATTTGTGGGGTCGGGACACTGAAGCTTTCTTT
CDR3: CATSDLWGRDTEAFF

V: TRBV11-3
J: TRBJ2-2
size: many
D: .
DNA: TGTGCCAGCAGGCCAGGGTCTACGATGACCGGGGAGCTGTTTTTT
CDR3: CASRPGSTMTGELFF

V: TRBV9
J: TRBJ2-1
size: .
D: TRBD2
DNA: TGTGCCAGCAGCCCGAGCGGGAATTGCTACAATGAGCAGTTCTTC
CDR3: CASSPSGNCYNEQFF

V: TRBV4-2
J: TRBJ1-5
size: .
D: .
DNA: TGTGCCAGCAGCCAAGAGGACAGAAATAGCAATCAGCCCCAGCATTTT
CDR3: CASSQEDRNSNQPQHF

V: TRBV10-3
J: TRBJ1-1
size: once
D: .
DNA: TGTGCTACGTCGCCAGGGATGAAAGCTTTCTTT
CDR3: CATSPGMKAFF

V: TRBV27
J: TRBJ1-2
size: medium-sized
D: TRBD1
DNA: TGTGCCAGCAGTCCTCGGGACAGCGGCACCATTAACTATGGCTACACCTTC
CDR3: CASSPRDSGTINYGYTF

V: TRBV20-1
J: TRBJ1-1
size: few
D: .
DNA: TGCAGTGCTTTACAGACCCCCCTTTTACTGAACACTGAAGCTTTCTTT
CDR3: CSALQTPLLLNTEAFF